This TCR beta chain came from a study of blood T cell repertoires in COVID-19. Overall study context: Samples taken during acute and convalescent COVID-19 were collected in the United States, Italy and Spain.

Clones were read by immunoSEQ multiplex PCR, and TCRdb kept only the in-frame ones, dropping some. The sample yields roughly 60,000 clones, roughly 80% seen once. The junction had 6 bases not matched to a gene; V was cut back by 2 bases and J by 4 bases. CDR1 and CDR2 (germline): MGHDK, SYGVNS. The CDR3 covers 16 residues. This chain uses TRBV25-1 with TRBJ2-1; 9 bases line up with TRBD2. Sequenced sample: peripheral blood. This TCR derives from a man between 60 and 75 years old with COVID-19, enrolled during active disease. CDR3 region: CASSEMGREGYNEQFF. Written as DNA, the CDR3 is TGTGCCAGCAGTGAAATGGGGCGGGAGGGGTACAATGAGCAGTTCTTC.